This T cell receptor (beta chain) came from a study of identical twins. TCRdb reprocessed the 5' RACE reads with MiXCR, giving one entry per CDR3 protein. This sample yields some 1,700,000 distinct CDR3 sequences, of which more than 30% are seen a single time; over 0.25% belongs to the top ten. Every donor was a healthy Caucasian. Germline CDR1 LGHNA, CDR2 YNFKEQ. V shed 3 bases and J 5 bases; nucleotides not matched to a gene: 12. The CDR3 is 17 residues long. The clonotype comes from a newborn girl in good health. Material for sequencing was cord blood. V is TRBV4-2 and J is TRBJ1-2; 10 bases line up with TRBD1. In DNA, the CDR3 is TGTGCCAGCAGCCAGCGACAAGGGGACAGGGGCCTTTATGGCTACACCTTC. It yields the protein CASSQRQGDRGLYGYTF.